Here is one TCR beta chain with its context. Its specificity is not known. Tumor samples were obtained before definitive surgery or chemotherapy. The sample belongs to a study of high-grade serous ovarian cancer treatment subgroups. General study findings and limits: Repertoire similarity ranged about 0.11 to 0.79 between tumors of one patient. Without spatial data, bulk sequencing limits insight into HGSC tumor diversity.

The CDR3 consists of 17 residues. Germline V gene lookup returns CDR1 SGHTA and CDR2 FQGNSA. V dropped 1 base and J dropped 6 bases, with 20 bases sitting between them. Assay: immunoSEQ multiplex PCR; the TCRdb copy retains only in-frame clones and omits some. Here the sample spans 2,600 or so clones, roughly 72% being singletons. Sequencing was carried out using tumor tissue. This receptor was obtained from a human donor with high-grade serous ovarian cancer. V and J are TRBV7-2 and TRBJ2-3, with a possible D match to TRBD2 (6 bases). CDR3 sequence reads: CASSLERAGSGLDTQYF. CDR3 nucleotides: TGTGCCAGCAGCTTAGAGAGGGCTGGTAGCGGACTCGATACGCAGTATTTT.